This TCR beta chain stems from a study of CD8+ T cells in alopecia areata (dated by TCRdb to between 2017 and 2018). For context, the study as a whole: Treated patients were enrolled in an open-label pilot trial of oral tofacitinib at 5 to 10 mg twice daily for moderate-to-severe alopecia areata. Patients received tofacitinib for 6 to 18 months and were then followed off drug for 6 months to check for delayed response and recurrence. For the treated patients, the SALT score, which quantifies what percentage of scalp surface area is affected, served as the measure of disease severity. High-throughput TCRbeta sequencing was used to examine T cell clonal expansion in alopecia areata in both the C3H/HeJ mouse model and human patients. Human TCRbeta sequencing covered scalp tissue and sorted CD4+ and CD8+ peripheral blood T cells from patchy and totalis/universalis alopecia areata patients and healthy controls. Biopsies were taken from tofacitinib-treated patients at baseline and again at 4 and 24 weeks into treatment, and several of those patients also had a later scalp biopsy. Scalp clonality was compared among normal scalp (n=4), patchy alopecia areata scalp (n=8), and alopecia totalis/universalis scalp (n=8). The RNA source kit depended on sample type: the PAXgene miRNA kit for fixed scalp, the miRNeasy kit for PBMCs, and the RNeasy kit for mouse skin. Amplification of TCRbeta CDR3 regions was done by immunoSEQ multiplex PCR using 35 Vbeta forward primers and 13 Jbeta reverse primers.

This specimen's treatment or condition label, interpreted: oral pan-JAK inhibitor, 5-10 mg twice daily. Lesional scalp punch biopsies and peripheral blood were obtained from alopecia areata patients. PBMCs were isolated by density centrifugation and stained for CD3, CD4 and CD8, and CD4+ and CD8+ T cells were sorted on a FACSAria. Overall study results and their limits: Compared with normal scalp, lesional scalp had higher clonality and more expanded CD8+ clones, particularly in alopecia totalis/universalis, a pattern that suggests antigenic drive. Tofacitinib significantly lowered scalp clonality and the number of expanded CD8+ clones among the top 100 scalp clones. Because the treated cohort was small and had only one nonresponder, larger studies are needed to examine links between baseline CD8+ expansion and response. TCR sequences shared between patients were less clear than in mice, possibly partly because of HLA diversity in the patient population. Many expanded lesional clones persisted in scalp and blood during tofacitinib treatment, which may partly explain relapse after stopping treatment. Scalp TCR repertoire analysis is complicated because resident alphabeta T cells in normal human skin are also sequenced, whereas mouse skin is dominated by gammadelta T cells.

For this clone: Its antigen remains undetermined. Base qualities are missing; no much larger clone stands one base away.

Clipping removes 4 bases from V and 3 bases from J, with 7 as the unmatched junction base count. The CDR3 holds 15 amino acids from the cysteine to the phenylalanine. Only the CDR3 portion is preserved as DNA: 45 bases, with reading frame beginning at the first base. Via the germline V gene, CDR1 is SGHAT and CDR2 FQNNGV. The library relied on the immunoSEQ multiplex PCR assay. RNA was extracted from all samples and reverse transcribed into cDNA as template for TCR sequencing. SuperScript III was used for first-strand cDNA synthesis, primed with a 2:1 mix of oligo-dT and random hexamers. Amplification bias was assessed with a synthetic immune receptor repertoire, and residual bias was removed computationally. Processing in the source paper ran as follows. Raw reads were preprocessed to remove errors, and CDR3 was defined by IMGT conventions from the conserved cysteine to phenylalanine. Clonality was computed by normalizing Shannon entropy by log2 of the number of productive unique TCRs and subtracting the result from 1. Whether scalp clones were CD4 or CD8 was inferred by matching scalp TCRbeta sequences against CD4 and CD8 repertoires sorted from blood. As stored in TCRdb, this immuneACCESS dataset retains in-frame rearrangements with V and J assigned. A fraction of the clones does not appear; measured against another copy, unresolved V genes explain less than half of the discrepancy, and the remainder lacks a known reason. The DNA gave D and trimming, while V, J and clone size come from that table. This sample lists roughly 210,000 clones; roughly two fifths were detected once. Over 2% of the sample lies in the top ten.

This TCR was sampled from a human donor with alopecia areata. Source: CD4+ T cells sorted from blood, taken around week 36, from a patient treated with tofacitinib. Recombination connected TRBV11-2 to TRBJ2-7, with 9 junctional bases fitting TRBD2. The nucleotide sequence is given as TGTGCCAGCAGCTCGGGGCTAGCGGGGATCTACGAGCAGTACTTC. This sequence encodes CASSSGLAGIYEQYF.